The 17 T cell receptor beta chains in this list originate from one sample, sequenced in a study of PD-1 blockade in classical Hodgkin lymphoma. Profiling relied on immunoSEQ multiplex PCR, and the TCRdb table lists in-frame clones only, not all of them. The sample contains about 27,000 clones, just under 80% of which appear only once. Relapse after autologous stem cell transplantation occurred in every patient, and brentuximab vedotin exposure varied. The source material was peripheral blood mononuclear cells (PBMCs), sampled before the second cycle of nivolumab. The receptors stem from a human donor with classical Hodgkin lymphoma.

The rearrangement links TRBV4-3 to TRBJ1-4; perhaps TRBD1 as D (5 bases). CDR3 length equals 17 residues. CDR1 and CDR2 from the germline V gene are LGHNA and YSLEER. The V gene lost 2 bases and the J gene lost 5 bases, with 18 bases spanning the gap. The CDR3 nucleotides are TGCGCCAGCAGCCAATTTAACGGGGGGGGTACCAATGAAAAACTGTTTTTT. This encodes CASSQFNGGGTNEKLFF.

The gene calls are TRBV4-3 and TRBJ2-1, with a possible D match to TRBD1 (5 bases). Germline V gene sequence: CDR1 LGHNA, CDR2 YSLEER. The CDR3 extends over 16 amino acids. Trimming removed 0 bases at V and 4 bases at J, with 13 bases between. The CDR3 sequence is CASSQDRAFNYNEQFF. The CDR3 DNA reads as TGCGCCAGCAGCCAAGACAGGGCTTTCAATTACAATGAGCAGTTCTTC.

The V and J genes are TRBV30 and TRBJ2-7; tentative D call: TRBD1 (6 bases). Trimming shortened V by 4 bases and J by 0 bases, and 19 bases separated the two germline ends. Germline V gene lookup returns CDR1 GTSNPN and CDR2 SVGIG (reference sequence). The CDR3 is made up of 16 amino acids. The CDR3 sequence is CAWIPVRDMSSYEQYF. The CDR3 region has the DNA TGTGCCTGGATCCCCGTCCGGGACATGAGCTCCTACGAGCAGTACTTC.

V gene TRBV25-1 combines with J gene TRBJ2-5; TRBD2 might be the D (6 bases). The V gene lost 6 bases and the J gene lost 7 bases, with 18 bases spanning the gap. Germline CDR1 and CDR2: MGHDK and SYGVNS. CDR3 length equals 14 residues. The CDR3 sequence: CASSGAGYDGTQYF. The DNA for the CDR3 is TGTGCCAGCAGCGGGGCGGGATATGATGGGACCCAGTACTTC. The variable domain in full, completed from reference TRBV25-1 and TRBJ2-5, reads EADIYQTPRYLVIGTGKKITLECSQTMGHDKMYWYQQDPGMELHLIHYSYGVNSTEKGDLSSESTVSRIRTEHFPLTLESARPSHTSQYLCASSGAGYDGTQYFGPGTRLLVL.

The V gene is TRBV18, the J gene TRBJ1-1, with TRBD1 identical over 8 bases. The V gene's germline CDR1 is KGHSH and CDR2 LQKENI. This CDR3 region has 14 residues. Trimming at V came to 6 bases and at J to 5 bases, leaving 8 bases not matched to a gene. CDR3 nucleotides: TGTGCCAGCTCTCCTACAGGGGGGAGTACTGAAGCTTTCTTT. It codes for CASSPTGGSTEAFF.

The rearrangement joins TRBV11-3 to TRBJ2-3, with D possibly being TRBD1 or TRBD2 (5 bases each). The CDR3 spans 14 residues. Trimming stripped 5 bases from V and 2 bases from J, with 11 bases between. From germline, CDR1 is SGHNT and CDR2 YENEEA. DNA for the CDR3: TGTGCCAGCAGCCCAGGGCTAGCCACAGATACGCAGTATTTT. Amino acid sequence: CASSPGLATDTQYF.

The V gene is TRBV11-3, the J gene TRBJ1-5; weak D call: TRBD1 (5 bases). Germline CDR1 SGHNT, CDR2 YENEEA. V was clipped by 3 bases and J by 7 bases, with 16 bases between them. CDR3 length: 15 residues. CDR3 DNA sequence: TGTGCCAGCAGCTTGGGGTACTGGGGGGAACAGCCCCAGCATTTT. Its protein is CASSLGYWGEQPQHF. The entire variable domain, with the rest obtained from reference TRBV11-3 and TRBJ1-5, is as follows: EAGVVQSPRYKIIEKKQPVAFWCNPISGHNTLYWYLQNLGQGPELLIRYENEEAVDDSQLPKDRFSAERLKGVDSTLKIQPAELGDSAVYLCASSLGYWGEQPQHFGDGTRLSIL.

This clone showed up just once. The chain is built from TRBV9 and TRBJ2-4; perhaps D is TRBD1 or TRBD2 (7 bases each). The length of the CDR3 is 17 residues. Germline V gene lookup returns CDR1 SGDLS and CDR2 YYNGEE. V shed 3 bases and J shed 4 bases, with 20 bases lying between them. CDR3 nucleotides: TGTGCCAGCAGCGAGGGGGCGGGAGCGCGGGGGAAAAACATTCAGTACTTC. Protein sequence: CASSEGAGARGKNIQYF.

The sample holds a few counts of this clone. The chain is built from TRBV25-1 and TRBJ1-6, with 7 bases matching TRBD1. The CDR3 contains 13 residues. V dropped 2 bases and J dropped 8; count of bases not matched to a gene: 0. Germline lookup yields CDR1 MGHDK and CDR2 SYGVNS. CDR3 loop: CASSEQGDSPLHF. The CDR3 coding sequence is TGTGCCAGCAGTGAACAGGGGGATTCACCCCTCCACTTT.

The chain combines TRBV10-1 with TRBJ2-2; TRBD1 matches 7 bases. Trimming cost V 9 bases and J 2 bases; bases outside gene matches: 12. Germline V gene sequence: CDR1 WNHNN, CDR2 SYGVQD (reference sequence). The CDR3 extends over 16 amino acids. The CDR3 loop reads CARGGQGLANTGELFF. In nucleotides, the CDR3 is TGCGCCAGAGGGGGCCAGGGGCTAGCAAACACCGGGGAGCTGTTTTTT.

The chain uses TRBV7-9 and TRBJ2-5; possibly TRBD2 for D (6 bases). The CDR3 totals 11 residues. V lost 5 bases and J 5 bases, leaving 6 bases between the germline ends. Germline assignment: CDR1 SEHNR and CDR2 FQNEAQ (reference sequence). The CDR3 sequence is CASSGGETQYF. CDR3 DNA: TGTGCCAGCAGCGGGGGGGAGACCCAGTACTTC. Together with reference TRBV7-9 and TRBJ2-5, the CDR3 gives the full variable domain: DTGVSQNPRHKITKRGQNVTFRCDPISEHNRLYWYRQTLGQGPEFLTYFQNEAQLEKSRLLSDRFSAERPKGSFSTLEIQRTEQGDSAMYLCASSGGETQYFGPGTRLLVL.

The chain combines TRBV10-3 with TRBJ2-7; TRBD1 matches 8 bases. V gave up 6 bases and J gave up 3 bases; unmatched junction bases: 4. This CDR3 is built from 13 residues. From germline, CDR1 is ENHRY and CDR2 SYGVKD. The CDR3 nucleotides are TGTGCCATCAGAGGAGGACAGGGCTACGAGCAGTACTTC. It is translated as CAIRGGQGYEQYF.

This chain's CDR3 is CASSTLPGPQETQYF. Here the CDR3 DNA reads TGTGCCAGCAGCACTCTTCCGGGACCTCAAGAGACCCAGTACTTC. The chain couples TRBV9 to TRBJ2-5, with D perhaps TRBD1 or TRBD2 (5 bases each). Trimming stripped 4 bases from V and 2 bases from J, with 15 bases between. The CDR3 runs to 15 residues. The germline V gene encodes CDR1 SGDLS and CDR2 YYNGEE. Combining the CDR3 with reference TRBV9 and TRBJ2-5 gives the whole variable domain DSGVTQTPKHLITATGQRVTLRCSPRSGDLSVYWYQQSLDQGLQFLIQYYNGEERAKGNILERFSAQQFPDLHSELNLSSLELGDSALYFCASSTLPGPQETQYFGPGTRLLVL.

The genes are TRBV7-8 and TRBJ2-4; D is unresolved. Germline values: CDR1 SGHVS, CDR2 FQNEAQ. The CDR3 totals 13 residues. Trimming took 2 bases from V and 4 from J, leaving 6 bases between them. The CDR3 reads CASSLQEKNIQYF. The CDR3 DNA reads TGTGCCAGCAGCTTACAGGAAAAAAACATTCAGTACTTC. The full variable domain, its missing parts supplied by reference TRBV7-8 and TRBJ2-4, is GAGVSQSPRYKVAKRGQDVALRCDPISGHVSLFWYQQALGQGPEFLTYFQNEAQLDKSGLPSDRFFAERPEGSVSTLKIQRTQQEDSAVYLCASSLQEKNIQYFGAGTRLSVL.

The chain is built from TRBV4-1 and TRBJ2-3, with no clear D. Germline assignment: CDR1 MGHRA and CDR2 YSYEKL. Trimming took 0 bases from V and 11 from J, leaving 15 bases between them. This CDR3 spans 14 amino acids. The CDR3 bases are TGCGCCAGCAGCCAAGATGGCCAGACCCAAAGGCAGTATTTT. It codes for CASSQDGQTQRQYF.

The V gene is TRBV6-6, the J gene TRBJ2-3; 8 bases line up with TRBD2. Per germline, CDR1 MNHNY and CDR2 SVGAGI (reference sequence). V shed 5 bases, J shed 2 bases, and the junction held 3 bases outside the gene matches. CDR3 length equals 14 residues. The CDR3 loop reads CASSIAGFTDTQYF. The CDR3 DNA is TGTGCCAGCAGTATAGCGGGGTTCACAGATACGCAGTATTTT.

This clone was detected a few times. This rearrangement joins TRBV30 to TRBJ1-5; no clear D. The V gene's germline CDR1 is GTSNPN and CDR2 SVGIG (reference sequence). V lost 5 bases and J lost 3, with 8 bases in between. The CDR3 loop spans 12 amino acids. This chain's CDR3 is CAWGDTNQPQHF. The CDR3 region has the DNA TGTGCCTGGGGTGACACCAATCAGCCCCAGCATTTT.